Sequencing of this TCR beta chain was carried out in a study of OX40 agonist ivuxolimab in advanced cancers. This clone was counted only a few times. The V and J ends lost 0 bases and 0 bases, in that order; junction bases with no gene match: 5. Germline V gives CDR1 SGHRS, CDR2 YFSETQ. The CDR3 loop spans 16 amino acids. Clones were sequenced by immunoSEQ multiplex PCR, and TCRdb holds only the in-frame ones, with some missing. Counted here are roughly 37,000 clones, 74% occurring once; the ten biggest clones make up around a sixth. The sequence derives from an adult with an advanced solid tumor such as melanoma, head and neck, liver or kidney cancer. The material sequenced was CD4+ or CD8+ T cells sorted from blood, taken in a trial of the OX40 agonist ivuxolimab. This chain joins TRBV5-1 and TRBJ2-5; 7 bases agree with TRBD2. The CDR3 DNA reads TGCGCCAGCAGCTTGGTCGCTAGCGGATACCAAGAGACCCAGTACTTC. Residues: CASSLVASGYQETQYF.